This record covers a single T cell receptor beta chain. Per the authors' pipeline: Amplification of reference gene primers provided the estimated nucleated cell counts. Data came from immunoSEQ multiplex PCR; TCRdb stores just in-frame clones and leaves some out. V, J and clone size were drawn from that table, and D and trimming were deduced from the DNA. The sample carries approximately 300,000 clones, roughly 90% recorded once. This sample is drawn from a study of blood T cell repertoires in COVID-19. The sequence derives from a woman aged 50 to 60 with active or convalescent COVID-19. The sample consisted of peripheral blood.

CDR3 DNA: TGTGCCAGCAGCGCCGGGACAGGGGTAAACACCATATATTTT. Residues: CASSAGTGVNTIYF. This chain links TRBV7-3 with TRBJ1-3; 10 bases match TRBD1. This CDR3 region has 14 residues. Germline-derived CDR1 and CDR2 are SGHTA and FQGTGA. V lost 5 bases and J lost 6; bases outside the gene matches: 4.